The 15 T cell receptor beta chains presented below share a single source sample, sequenced in a study of T cells after yellow fever vaccination. TCRdb used MiXCR to reprocess the 5' RACE reads, holding one entry per CDR3 protein. The sample has over 65,000 distinct CDR3 sequences, 13% seen once. Sequences were derived from CD8+ T cells not binding an NS4B(214-222) dextramer, sorted from PBMCs, sampled about 20 days after the first yellow fever vaccination. Receptor source: a man younger than 30 who received the YFV17D yellow fever vaccine.

This chain uses TRBV4-1 with TRBJ2-3, with a tentative D call TRBD2 (5 bases). Per the germline V gene, CDR1 is MGHRA and CDR2 is YSYEKL. V lost 0 bases and J 5 bases, leaving 12 bases between the germline ends. This CDR3 spans 15 amino acids. CDR3 loop: CASSQDLPGRDTQYF. DNA of the CDR3: TGCGCCAGCAGCCAAGATCTGCCGGGAAGAGATACGCAGTATTTT.

This clonotype came up a few times. The gene calls are TRBV7-6 and TRBJ1-6; D is unclear. The germline V and J ends were trimmed by 1 base and 15 bases, with 10 bases remaining between them. Germline CDR1 and CDR2: SGHVS and FNYEAQ. The CDR3 length is 12 residues. The CDR3 sequence is CASSLGTELLHF. As DNA, the CDR3 is TGTGCCAGCAGCTTAGGGACCGAACTCCTCCACTTT.

J is TRBJ2-6 and V is TRBV6-5; D is uncertain. V was cut by 6 bases and J by 4 bases, with 4 bases left in between. The CDR3 is 12 amino acids. Germline V gene data show CDR1 as MNHEY and CDR2 as SVGAGI. CDR3 coding DNA: TGTGCCAGCAGCTCGGGGGCCAACGTCCTGACTTTC. This codes for CASSSGANVLTF.

The V gene is TRBV6-6, the J gene TRBJ1-1; no clear D gene. The CDR3 sequence is 12 residues long. Germline CDR1 reads MNHNY; CDR2 reads SVGAGI (reference sequence). The ends were cut back, 0 bases at V and 1 base at J, with 0 bases in the middle. The CDR3 here is CASSYSNTEAFF. CDR3 DNA: TGTGCCAGCAGTTACTCGAACACTGAAGCTTTCTTT.

In this sample, this clonotype turned up a few times. The J gene is TRBJ2-1, the V gene TRBV18; D might be TRBD2 (6 bases). Germline values: CDR1 KGHSH, CDR2 LQKENI. With 6 bases removed from V and 10 bases from J, the gap between germline ends came to 19 bases. The CDR3 consists of 14 residues. CDR3 nucleotide sequence: TGTGCCAGCTCCCCGGAGGGGTTTGATAACGAGCAGTTCTTC. This gives the protein CASSPEGFDNEQFF.

In this sample, this clonotype turned up many times. The chain employs TRBV29-1 and TRBJ2-7, with TRBD1 identical over 7 bases. Trimming at V came to 5 bases and at J to 6 bases, leaving 7 bases not matched to a gene. This CDR3 comprises 12 residues. CDR1 and CDR2 from the germline V gene are SQVTM and ANQGSEA. The CDR3 DNA reads as TGCAGCGTTATGACAGGGCTAGGCGAGCAGTACTTC. This encodes CSVMTGLGEQYF.

J is TRBJ2-7 and V is TRBV6-1; tentatively, D is TRBD2 (6 bases). CDR1 and CDR2 from the germline V gene are MNHNS and SASEGT. Trimming left V 3 bases short and J 3 bases short, with 15 bases between. The CDR3 has 15 residues. CDR3 bases: TGTGCCAGCAGTGAGACGGGAGAGACAAACTACGAGCAGTACTTC. Translating gives CASSETGETNYEQYF.

The chain uses TRBV30 and TRBJ1-5; 7 bases align to TRBD1. V trimming: 0 bases; J trimming: 6 bases; junction bases outside the gene matches: 8. The CDR3 is made up of 15 amino acids. Looked up from germline, CDR1 is GTSNPN and CDR2 is SVGIG (reference sequence). CDR3 protein: CAWSVLGGGGQPQHF. In nucleotides, the CDR3 is TGTGCCTGGAGTGTACTAGGAGGGGGCGGTCAGCCCCAGCATTTT.

Only a few counts were recorded for this clonotype. This chain links TRBV24-1 with TRBJ2-5; 7 bases are a match to TRBD2. V gave up 1 base and J gave up 2 bases; unmatched junction bases: 9. This CDR3 has 17 residues. The V gene's germline CDR1 is KGHDR and CDR2 SFDVKD. The CDR3 spells CATSDLGAGTTQETQYF. CDR3 coding DNA: TGTGCCACCAGTGATTTAGGCGCGGGGACTACACAAGAGACCCAGTACTTC.

This clonotype was seen a few times. The V and J genes are TRBV5-1 and TRBJ2-3, with TRBD1 matching over 10 bases. The CDR3 extends over 14 amino acids. The J segment lost 4 bases and the V segment lost 4 bases, leaving 3 bases of the junction unmatched. From germline, CDR1 is SGHRS and CDR2 YFSETQ. In DNA form, the CDR3 reads TGCGCCAGCAGCCCAGGGACAGGGGCAGATACGCAGTATTTT. This gives the protein CASSPGTGADTQYF.

The chain carries TRBV10-3 and TRBJ2-3, with D perhaps matching TRBD1 (5 bases). Trimming cost V 10 bases and J 6 bases, with 23 bases left between them. The V gene's germline CDR1 is ENHRY and CDR2 SYGVKD. The CDR3 is 15 residues long. CDR3 DNA sequence: TGTGCCACCCGATTGCCCGACAGCTACGGGGATACGCAGTATTTT. The encoded protein is CATRLPDSYGDTQYF.

The CDR3 region has the DNA TGTGCCAGCAGGCCGGGACAGCTCGGGGAGCTGTTTTTT. Amino acids: CASRPGQLGELFF. The chain joins TRBV12-3 or TRBV12-4 to TRBJ2-2, with TRBD1 matching over 7 bases. Germline trimming cut 6 bases from V and 7 bases from J; bases unmatched to any gene: 5. This CDR3 spans 13 amino acids.

The chain employs TRBV2 and TRBJ2-5; weak D call: TRBD2 (5 bases). Per germline, CDR1 SNHLY and CDR2 FYNNEI. The CDR3 is made up of 14 amino acids. Trimming took 8 bases from V and 5 from J, leaving 18 bases between them. Here the CDR3 reads CASRDGLTGETQYF. The CDR3 DNA is TGTGCCAGCCGGGATGGGCTCACGGGGGAGACCCAGTACTTC.

This clonotype appeared a few times. V gene TRBV23-1 combines with J gene TRBJ2-1; D is perhaps TRBD1 or TRBD2 (5 bases each). TRBV23-1 is sorted into the ORF group, with uncertain function. Deletions cut 4 bases from V and 7 bases from J, with 17 bases between. The CDR3 extends over 15 amino acids. The CDR3 spells CASSRFRDPLNEQFF. The CDR3 DNA sequence: TGCGCCAGCAGTCGGTTCCGGGACCCACTGAATGAGCAGTTCTTC.

This clonotype was seen only a few times. This sequence joins TRBV7-9 and TRBJ1-1; the D is unclear. Looked up from germline, CDR1 is SEHNR and CDR2 is FQNEAQ (reference sequence). With 5 bases removed from V and 6 bases from J, the gap between germline ends came to 7 bases. The CDR3 is 11 amino acids. In DNA, the CDR3 is TGTGCCAGCAGCCAGTGGGCTGAAGCTTTCTTT. Its protein product is CASSQWAEAFF.